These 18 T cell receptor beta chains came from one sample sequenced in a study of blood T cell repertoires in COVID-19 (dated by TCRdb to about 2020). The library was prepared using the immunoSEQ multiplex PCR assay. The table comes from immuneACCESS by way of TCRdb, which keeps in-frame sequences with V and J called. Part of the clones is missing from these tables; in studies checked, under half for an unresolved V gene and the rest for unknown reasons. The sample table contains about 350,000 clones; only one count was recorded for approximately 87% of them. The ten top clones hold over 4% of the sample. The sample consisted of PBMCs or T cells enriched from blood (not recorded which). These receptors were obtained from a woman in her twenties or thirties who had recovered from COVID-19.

CDR3 DNA sequence: TGCGCCAGCAGCCACTCTATCACAGGGGGCACTGAAGCTTTCTTT. This translates into CASSHSITGGTEAFF. The chain combines TRBV4-1 with TRBJ1-1, with 8 nucleotides matching TRBD1. J lost 4 bases, V lost 3 bases, and 7 bases had no gene match. The CDR3 has 15 residues. Germline lookup yields CDR1 MGHRA and CDR2 YSYEKL.

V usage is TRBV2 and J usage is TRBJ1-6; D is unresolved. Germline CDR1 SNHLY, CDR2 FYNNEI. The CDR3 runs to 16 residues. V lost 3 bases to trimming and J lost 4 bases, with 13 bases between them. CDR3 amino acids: CASSDAGFSYNSPLHF. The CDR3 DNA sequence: TGTGCCAGCAGTGATGCGGGATTTTCGTATAATTCACCCCTCCACTTT.

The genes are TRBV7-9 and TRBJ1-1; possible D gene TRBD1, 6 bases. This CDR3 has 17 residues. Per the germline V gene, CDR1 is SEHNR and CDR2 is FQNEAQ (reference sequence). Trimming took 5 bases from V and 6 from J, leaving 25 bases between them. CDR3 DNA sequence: TGTGCCAGCAGCACCCCAAGGGGAACAGGGAGAATAGCTGAAGCTTTCTTT. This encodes CASSTPRGTGRIAEAFF.

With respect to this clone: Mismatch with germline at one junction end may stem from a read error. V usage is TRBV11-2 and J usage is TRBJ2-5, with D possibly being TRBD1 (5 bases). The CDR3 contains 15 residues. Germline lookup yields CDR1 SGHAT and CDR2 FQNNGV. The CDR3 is CASSLELRGRETQYF. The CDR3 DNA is TGTGCCAGCAGCCTAGAATTAAGGGGCCGGGAGACCCAGTACTTC.

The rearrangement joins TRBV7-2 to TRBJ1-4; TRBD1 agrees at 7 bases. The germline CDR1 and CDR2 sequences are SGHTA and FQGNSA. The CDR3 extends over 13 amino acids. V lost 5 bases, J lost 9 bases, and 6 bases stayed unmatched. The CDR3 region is CASSTRQGKKLFF. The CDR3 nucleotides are TGTGCCAGCAGCACCCGACAGGGAAAAAAACTGTTTTTT.

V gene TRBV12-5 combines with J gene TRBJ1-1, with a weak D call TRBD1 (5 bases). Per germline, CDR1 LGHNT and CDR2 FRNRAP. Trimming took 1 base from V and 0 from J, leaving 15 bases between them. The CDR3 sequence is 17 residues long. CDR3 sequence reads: CASGLGIHRTLNTEAFF. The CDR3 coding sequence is TGTGCTAGTGGTTTGGGTATTCACAGGACCCTGAACACTGAAGCTTTCTTT. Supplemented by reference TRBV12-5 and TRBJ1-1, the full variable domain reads DARVTQTPRHKVTEMGQEVTMRCQPILGHNTVFWYRQTMMQGLELLAYFRNRAPLDDSGMPKDRFSAEMPDATLATLKIQPSEPRDSAVYFCASGLGIHRTLNTEAFFGQGTRLTVV.

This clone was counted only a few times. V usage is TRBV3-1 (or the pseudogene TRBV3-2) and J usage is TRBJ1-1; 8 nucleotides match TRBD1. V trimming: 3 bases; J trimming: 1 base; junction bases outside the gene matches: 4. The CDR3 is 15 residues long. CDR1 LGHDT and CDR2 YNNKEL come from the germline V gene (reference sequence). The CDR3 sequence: CASSQTTGENTEAFF. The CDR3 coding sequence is TGTGCCAGCAGCCAGACGACAGGGGAGAACACTGAAGCTTTCTTT.

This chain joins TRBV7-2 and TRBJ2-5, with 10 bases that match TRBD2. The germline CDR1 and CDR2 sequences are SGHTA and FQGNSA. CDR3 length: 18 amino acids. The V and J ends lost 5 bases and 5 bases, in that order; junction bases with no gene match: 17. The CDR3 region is CASSPQGSGGLEGETQYF. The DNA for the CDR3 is TGTGCCAGCAGCCCTCAGGGTAGCGGGGGGCTCGAGGGTGAGACCCAGTACTTC.

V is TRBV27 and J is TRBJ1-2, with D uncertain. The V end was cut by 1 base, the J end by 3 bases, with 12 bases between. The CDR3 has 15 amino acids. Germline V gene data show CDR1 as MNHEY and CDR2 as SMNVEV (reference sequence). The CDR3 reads CASSLWASSDYGYTF. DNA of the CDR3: TGTGCCAGCAGTTTATGGGCCAGTAGTGACTATGGCTACACCTTC.

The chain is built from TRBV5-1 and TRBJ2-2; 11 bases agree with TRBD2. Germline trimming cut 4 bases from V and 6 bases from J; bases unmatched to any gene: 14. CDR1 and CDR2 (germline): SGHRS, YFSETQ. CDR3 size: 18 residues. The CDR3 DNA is TGCGCCAGCAGCCCTCCGACTAGCGGGGTATATATTTCCGGGGAGCTGTTTTTT. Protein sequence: CASSPPTSGVYISGELFF.

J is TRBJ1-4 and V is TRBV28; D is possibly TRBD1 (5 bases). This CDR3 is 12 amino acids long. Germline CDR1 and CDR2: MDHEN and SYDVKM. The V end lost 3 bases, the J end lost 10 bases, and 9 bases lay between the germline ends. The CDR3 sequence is CASSFFQGKLFF. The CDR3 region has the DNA TGTGCCAGCAGTTTTTTCCAGGGAAAACTGTTTTTT. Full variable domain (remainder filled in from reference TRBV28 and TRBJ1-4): DVKVTQSSRYLVKRTGEKVFLECVQDMDHENMFWYRQDPGLGLRLIYFSYDVKMKEKGDIPEGYSVSREKKERFSLILESASTNQTSMYLCASSFFQGKLFFGSGTQLSVL.

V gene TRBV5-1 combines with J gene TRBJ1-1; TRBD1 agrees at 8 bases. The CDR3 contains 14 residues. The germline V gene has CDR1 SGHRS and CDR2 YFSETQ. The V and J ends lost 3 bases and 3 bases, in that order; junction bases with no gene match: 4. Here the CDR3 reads CASSSGTGYTEAFF. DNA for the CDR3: TGCGCCAGCAGCTCCGGGACAGGCTACACTGAAGCTTTCTTT.

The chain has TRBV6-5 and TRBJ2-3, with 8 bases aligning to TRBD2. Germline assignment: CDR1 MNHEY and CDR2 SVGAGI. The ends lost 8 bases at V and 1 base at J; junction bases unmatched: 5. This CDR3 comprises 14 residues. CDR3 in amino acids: CASGSGAGTDTQYF. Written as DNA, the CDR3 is TGTGCCAGCGGTAGCGGGGCGGGCACAGATACGCAGTATTTT.

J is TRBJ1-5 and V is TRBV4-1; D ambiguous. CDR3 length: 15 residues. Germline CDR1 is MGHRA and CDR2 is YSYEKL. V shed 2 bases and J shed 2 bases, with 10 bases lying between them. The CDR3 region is CASSQLLGGNQPQHF. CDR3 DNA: TGCGCCAGCAGCCAATTACTCGGGGGCAATCAGCCCCAGCATTTT.

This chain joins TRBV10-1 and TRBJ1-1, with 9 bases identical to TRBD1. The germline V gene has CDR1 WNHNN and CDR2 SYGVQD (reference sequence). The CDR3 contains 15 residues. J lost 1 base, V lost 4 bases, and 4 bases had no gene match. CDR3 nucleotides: TGCGCCAGCAGTGGGACAGGGGCCTGGAACACTGAAGCTTTCTTT. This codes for CASSGTGAWNTEAFF.

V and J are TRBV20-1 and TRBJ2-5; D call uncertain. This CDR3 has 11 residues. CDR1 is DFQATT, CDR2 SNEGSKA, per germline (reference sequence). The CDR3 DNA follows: TGCAGCGCCAGGCCCCGAGAGACCCAGTACTTC. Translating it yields CSARPRETQYF.

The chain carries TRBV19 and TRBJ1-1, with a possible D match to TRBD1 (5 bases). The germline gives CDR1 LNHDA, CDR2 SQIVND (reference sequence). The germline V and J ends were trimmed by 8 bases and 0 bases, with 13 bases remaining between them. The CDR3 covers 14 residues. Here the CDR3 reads CASGSPQVNTEAFF. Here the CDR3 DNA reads TGTGCCAGTGGGTCTCCACAGGTGAACACTGAAGCTTTCTTT.

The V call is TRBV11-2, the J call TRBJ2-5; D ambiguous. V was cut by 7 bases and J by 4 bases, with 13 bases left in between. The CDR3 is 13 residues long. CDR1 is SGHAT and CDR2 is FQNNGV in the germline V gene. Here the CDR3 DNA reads TGTGCCAGCATCCCGGCAGGCCGAGAGACCCAGTACTTC. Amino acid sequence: CASIPAGRETQYF.